The 23 T cell receptor beta chains given below trace back to one sample, sequenced in a study of blood T cell repertoires in COVID-19. The protocol was immunoSEQ multiplex PCR, while the TCRdb copy is restricted to in-frame clones and leaves out a portion. The sample lists approximately 140,000 clones; about 83% were seen once. The sequenced sample consisted of PBMCs or T cells enriched from blood (not recorded which). These receptors all stem from a woman aged 50 to 60 with acute COVID-19.

This sequence joins TRBV10-3 and TRBJ1-3, with 9 bases that match TRBD1. Germline V gene sequence: CDR1 ENHRY, CDR2 SYGVKD. V lost 3 bases, J lost 3 bases, and 18 bases stayed unmatched. The CDR3 runs to 20 residues. The CDR3 here is CAISDSEVLYRGQHGNTIYF. CDR3 sequence (DNA): TGTGCCATCAGTGACTCCGAGGTACTATACAGGGGGCAGCATGGAAACACCATATATTTT.

The rearrangement links TRBV5-6 to TRBJ2-5; 7 bases map to TRBD1. Germline V lookup: CDR1 SGHDT, CDR2 YYEEEE. Trimming at V came to 0 bases and at J to 2 bases, leaving 10 bases not matched to a gene. CDR3 size: 17 residues. Written as DNA, the CDR3 is TGTGCCAGCAGCTTGGCTGGGACCCCAGGGGGTCAAGAGACCCAGTACTTC. Its protein is CASSLAGTPGGQETQYF. Full variable domain (remainder filled in from reference TRBV5-6 and TRBJ2-5): DAGVTQSPTHLIKTRGQQVTLRCSPKSGHDTVSWYQQALGQGPQFIFQYYEEEERQRGNFPDRFSGHQFPNYSSELNVNALLLGDSALYLCASSLAGTPGGQETQYFGPGTRLLVL.

This clone was seen only a few times. The rearrangement joins TRBV27 to TRBJ1-1, with D unclear. V dropped 4 bases and J dropped 1 base, with 13 bases sitting between them. Looked up from germline, CDR1 is MNHEY and CDR2 is SMNVEV (reference sequence). The CDR3 has 15 residues. CDR3 residues: CASSSEAGGNTEAFF. CDR3 coding DNA: TGTGCCAGCAGTTCGGAGGCAGGCGGGAACACTGAAGCTTTCTTT.

This clone was detected only once. The CDR3 protein is CAWAGTGRTGGYTF. The CDR3 coding sequence is TGTGCCTGGGCCGGGACAGGCAGAACTGGTGGCTACACCTTC. The rearrangement links TRBV30 to TRBJ1-2; TRBD1 matches at 8 bases. The CDR3 loop spans 14 amino acids. Germline V gene data show CDR1 as GTSNPN and CDR2 as SVGIG (reference sequence). V was clipped by 5 bases and J by 7 bases; unmatched bases: 12.

The V and J genes are TRBV30 and TRBJ1-6; no reliable D call. V was shortened by 6 bases and J by 7 bases, with 10 bases between the two germline ends. This CDR3 has 12 amino acids. CDR1 is GTSNPN and CDR2 is SVGIG in the germline V gene (reference sequence). CDR3 bases: TGTGCCTGCGGGGATAGCAATTCACCCCTCCACTTT. The encoded protein is CACGDSNSPLHF.

The chain is built from TRBV18 and TRBJ2-7, with 8 bases fitting TRBD2. Germline V gene lookup returns CDR1 KGHSH and CDR2 LQKENI. V shed 3 bases and J 5 bases; nucleotides not matched to a gene: 6. This CDR3 contains 14 residues. The CDR3 bases are TGTGCCAGCTCACCCCCGGGGGGGACGGACGAGCAGTACTTC. This codes for CASSPPGGTDEQYF.

The chain links TRBV7-6 to TRBJ2-5, with a weak D call TRBD2 (5 bases). Trimming stripped 5 bases from V and 1 base from J, with 14 bases between. The V gene's germline CDR1 is SGHVS and CDR2 FNYEAQ. This CDR3 spans 15 amino acids. The CDR3 reads CASSPTGNSQETQYF. CDR3 in DNA: TGTGCCAGCAGCCCCACGGGGAACAGCCAAGAGACCCAGTACTTC.

The V call is TRBV10-3, the J call TRBJ2-5; TRBD1 matches 7 bases. Germline trimming cut 5 bases from V and 2 bases from J; bases unmatched to any gene: 2. Germline V gene lookup returns CDR1 ENHRY and CDR2 SYGVKD. CDR3 length equals 13 residues. This CDR3 reads CAISRDRQETQYF. For the CDR3, the DNA is TGTGCCATCAGTCGGGACAGACAAGAGACCCAGTACTTC.

CDR3 sequence (DNA): TGCGCCAGCAGCCAAGATCGAGTACAATTGGGAGCGGACTATGGCTACACCTTC. Amino acid sequence: CASSQDRVQLGADYGYTF. The rearrangement uses TRBV4-1 and TRBJ1-2; D unresolved. This CDR3 is 18 amino acids long. The V end lost 0 bases, the J end lost 3 bases, and 20 bases lay between the germline ends. Germline V gene sequence: CDR1 MGHRA, CDR2 YSYEKL.

Only a few counts were recorded for this clone. J is TRBJ1-1 and V is TRBV4-2, with 12 bases lining up with TRBD1. The CDR3 consists of 15 residues. The germline CDR1 and CDR2 sequences are LGHNA and YNFKEQ. The V and J ends lost 4 bases and 3 bases, in that order; junction bases with no gene match: 3. The CDR3 region is CASSRGQGADTEAFF. DNA of the CDR3: TGTGCCAGCAGCCGGGGACAGGGGGCGGACACTGAAGCTTTCTTT.

The chain's CDR3 is CASNRDSYEQYF. CDR3 DNA sequence: TGTGCCAGCAACCGGGACTCCTACGAGCAGTACTTC. This rearrangement joins TRBV2 to TRBJ2-7; weak D call: TRBD2 (5 bases). From germline, CDR1 is SNHLY and CDR2 FYNNEI. Deletions cut 7 bases from V and 0 bases from J, with 7 bases between. This CDR3 has 12 residues.

This chain uses TRBV12-3 or TRBV12-4 with TRBJ1-2; 10 bases are shared with TRBD1. The CDR3 is made up of 13 amino acids. The ends lost 6 bases at V and 8 bases at J; junction bases unmatched: 6. CDR3 sequence: CASRMTGGTGYTF. In DNA form, the CDR3 reads TGTGCCAGCAGGATGACAGGGGGCACGGGCTACACCTTC.

V is TRBV7-9 and J is TRBJ2-5; D possibly corresponds to TRBD1 (6 bases). CDR1 and CDR2 from the germline V gene are SEHNR and FQNEAQ (reference sequence). This CDR3 has 15 amino acids. The ends were cut back, 3 bases at V and 2 bases at J, with 13 bases in the middle. The CDR3 DNA reads TGTGCCAGCAGCTTCGGGGTGCAGGGGCAAGAGACCCAGTACTTC. Its translation is CASSFGVQGQETQYF.

This clone was counted a few times. The V gene is TRBV10-2, the J gene TRBJ2-1; 10 bases match TRBD1. Looked up from germline, CDR1 is WSHSY and CDR2 is SAAADI. The length of the CDR3 is 15 residues. V dropped 6 bases and J dropped 3; count of bases not matched to a gene: 5. The CDR3 sequence: CASSPGTGDYNEQFF. CDR3 in DNA: TGCGCCAGCAGCCCCGGGACAGGGGACTACAATGAGCAGTTCTTC.

This chain joins TRBV7-8 and TRBJ1-3; maybe TRBD1 (5 bases). CDR3 size: 14 residues. V gave up 8 bases and J gave up 0 bases, with 11 bases separating them. Germline V gene lookup returns CDR1 SGHVS and CDR2 FQNEAQ. The CDR3 sequence is CASSQGSSGNTIYF. The CDR3 DNA reads TGTGCCAGCTCCCAGGGCAGCTCTGGAAACACCATATATTTT.

V usage is TRBV27 and J usage is TRBJ1-2, with TRBD1 matching 7 bases. The junction had 6 bases not matched to a gene; V was cut back by 5 bases and J by 0 bases. Germline V gene sequence: CDR1 MNHEY, CDR2 SMNVEV (reference sequence). The CDR3 length is 15 residues. Written as DNA, the CDR3 is TGTGCCAGCAGTCGACAGGGCCTCTCTAACTATGGCTACACCTTC. Translating gives CASSRQGLSNYGYTF.

The CDR3, as DNA: TGCGCCAGCAGCCTCCAGGGGGTCAATGAGCAGTTCTTC. Translating gives CASSLQGVNEQFF. This chain uses TRBV5-1 with TRBJ2-1; 7 positions match TRBD1. This CDR3 comprises 13 residues. Germline loops: CDR1 SGHRS, CDR2 YFSETQ. V shed 4 bases and J 6 bases; nucleotides not matched to a gene: 4.

This chain connects TRBV11-2 to TRBJ2-3; D is perhaps TRBD2 (5 bases). V dropped 2 bases and J dropped 6 bases, with 12 bases sitting between them. Germline CDR1 SGHAT, CDR2 FQNNGV. This CDR3 region has 14 residues. The CDR3 DNA is TGTGCCAGCAGCTTAATAGCGATCGCGGATACGCAGTATTTT. Translating gives CASSLIAIADTQYF.

The rearrangement joins TRBV14 to TRBJ1-1; weak D call: TRBD1 (6 bases). The CDR3 sequence is 15 residues long. Germline assignment: CDR1 SGHDN and CDR2 FVKESK. V was pared by 2 bases and J by 0 bases, with 10 bases between. CDR3 sequence (DNA): TGTGCCAGCAGCCAACAGGACAGATTGAACACTGAAGCTTTCTTT. Translation: CASSQQDRLNTEAFF. The whole variable domain, remainder taken from reference TRBV14 and TRBJ1-1, is EAGVTQFPSHSVIEKGQTVTLRCDPISGHDNLYWYRRVMGKEIKFLLHFVKESKQDESGMPNNRFLAERTGGTYSTLKVQPAELEDSGVYFCASSQQDRLNTEAFFGQGTRLTVV.

V usage is TRBV5-4 and J usage is TRBJ2-1, with 11 bases matching TRBD2. After removal of 5 bases from V and 0 bases from J, the junction contained 7 bases not matched to a gene. Germline V CDR1 and CDR2: SGHNT, YYREEE (reference sequence). The CDR3 extends over 17 amino acids. The CDR3 DNA reads as TGTGCCAGCAGTGTGACTAGCGGGAAAAGCTCCTACAATGAGCAGTTCTTC. Translating it yields CASSVTSGKSSYNEQFF.

Written as DNA, the CDR3 is TGTGCCAGCAGCTTAGGGGACAGGGGAGGACACACCATATATTTT. Its protein is CASSLGDRGGHTIYF. V is TRBV7-9 and J is TRBJ1-3, with TRBD1 identical over 10 bases. The CDR3 loop spans 15 amino acids. CDR1 is SEHNR, CDR2 FQNEAQ, per germline (reference sequence). V gave up 1 base and J gave up 8 bases; unmatched junction bases: 5.

J is TRBJ2-3 and V is TRBV27; TRBD1 is a possible D gene (6 bases). Trimming left V 4 bases short and J 2 bases short, with 10 bases between. The germline V gene has CDR1 MNHEY and CDR2 SMNVEV (reference sequence). This CDR3 has 14 residues. CDR3: CASSSTGYTDTQYF. CDR3 sequence (DNA): TGTGCCAGCAGTTCCACAGGGTACACAGATACGCAGTATTTT.

This rearrangement joins TRBV5-1 to TRBJ2-7; the match to TRBD1 covers 7 bases. Germline CDR1 is SGHRS and CDR2 is YFSETQ. Trimming at V came to 0 bases and at J to 5 bases, leaving 5 bases not matched to a gene. The length of the CDR3 is 14 residues. CDR3 protein: CASSLEQGTHEQYF. CDR3 nucleotides: TGCGCCAGCAGCTTGGAACAGGGGACCCACGAGCAGTACTTC.